The rows below give T cell receptor beta chains drawn from one sample of a study of blood T cell repertoires in COVID-19. TCRdb keeps only in-frame clones here, not all; method: immunoSEQ multiplex PCR. The table includes some 300,000 clones, roughly 90% detected once. The sample was PBMCs or T cells enriched from blood (not recorded which). The source of these receptors is a woman aged 50 to 60 who had been exposed to COVID-19. Both conserved end residues are part of each CDR3. The D gene is left open where the match is weak. Expanded clones are given a class, and other clones once, few, many or no size at all.

TRBV18	.	TRBJ2-7	.	TGTGCCAGCTCACCAAGGTCGGGCTACGAGCAGTACTTC	CASSPRSGYEQYF
TRBV4-1	.	TRBJ2-7	.	TGCGCCAGCAGCCAAGCTCCCCGGGATAGCTACGAGCAGTACTTC	CASSQAPRDSYEQYF
TRBV7-9	TRBD1	TRBJ2-2	.	TGTGCCAGCAGCTTAGAAGGGACAGGGGTTACCGGGGAGCTGTTTTTT	CASSLEGTGVTGELFF
TRBV24-1	TRBD1	TRBJ1-2	.	TGTGCCACCAGTGATGGGATCGGGACAGTGACCTATGGCTACACCTTC	CATSDGIGTVTYGYTF
TRBV25-1	TRBD1	TRBJ2-1	.	TGTGCCAGCACGGACCAACGGACAGGGAGGTATGAGCAGTTCTTC	CASTDQRTGRYEQFF
TRBV19	.	TRBJ2-2	once	TGTGCCAGTAGTACAGGCTACCCCCAAGTCGGGGAGCTGTTTTTT	CASSTGYPQVGELFF
TRBV6-5	.	TRBJ1-2	once	TGTGCCAGCAGCCCGGGGGGGAGAGACTATGGCTACACCTTC	CASSPGGRDYGYTF
TRBV29-1	TRBD1	TRBJ2-7	.	TGCAGCGCTGCCACAGGGGCCTCCTACGAGCAGTACTTC	CSAATGASYEQYF
TRBV3-1/TRBV3-2	TRBD1	TRBJ1-2	.	TGTGCCAGCAGGTCCAGGGGGGATCATGGCTACACCTTC	CASRSRGDHGYTF
TRBV5-6	TRBD1	TRBJ1-2	.	TGTGCCAGCACGGAAACAGGGGGCAACTATGGCTACACCTTC	CASTETGGNYGYTF
TRBV9	.	TRBJ2-1	.	TGTGCCAGCAGCCTGGGGAGGAATGAGCAGTTCTTC	CASSLGRNEQFF
TRBV28	.	TRBJ1-3	.	TGTGCCAGTTCAGGCCTACGGGGCTCTGGAAACACCATATATTTT	CASSGLRGSGNTIYF
TRBV6-5	TRBD2	TRBJ2-1	.	TGTGCCAGCAGCAGACTAGCGGGGGGGCCTGTTGAGCAGTTCTTC	CASSRLAGGPVEQFF
TRBV6-5	.	TRBJ2-7	.	TGTGCCACAGCGTTAGGGGTCGAGCAGTACTTC	CATALGVEQYF
TRBV3-1/TRBV3-2	.	TRBJ2-7	once	TGTGCCAGCAGCCGGAAACGGGACACCGATTCTTACGAGCAGTACTTC	CASSRKRDTDSYEQYF
TRBV5-1	TRBD1	TRBJ2-2	once	TGCGCCAGCAGCCTAGGACAGGCCACCGGGGAGCTGTTTTTT	CASSLGQATGELFF
TRBV6-5	TRBD1	TRBJ2-1	.	TGTGCCAGCAGGATAACGGGACAGGGGATGTATGAGCAGTTCTTC	CASRITGQGMYEQFF
TRBV19	.	TRBJ2-1	.	TGTGCCAGTAGTAACGGACAGACGGTCTACAATGAGCAGTTCTTC	CASSNGQTVYNEQFF
TRBV2	.	TRBJ2-4	.	TGTGCCAAGGGAGTTGTAGCCAAAAACATTCAGTACTTC	CAKGVVAKNIQYF
TRBV10-2	TRBD1	TRBJ2-2	.	TGCGCCAGCACTCCCGGGACAGGGGTAGGGAACACCGGGGAGCTGTTTTTT	CASTPGTGVGNTGELFF
TRBV7-9	.	TRBJ1-5	.	TGTGCCAGCAGCCTCTACGGGACTCCAGACAATCAGCCCCAGCATTTT	CASSLYGTPDNQPQHF
TRBV5-4	.	TRBJ2-1	.	TGTGCCAGCAGCTTGTCAGTTGACAGCAATGAGCAGTTCTTC	CASSLSVDSNEQFF
TRBV18	TRBD1	TRBJ2-7	.	TGTGCCAGCTCACCCGGACAGGCTACCTCCTACGAGCAGTACTTC	CASSPGQATSYEQYF